This T cell receptor beta chain came from a study of T cells after yellow fever vaccination. The study's findings and limits: The secondary response showed a weaker magnitude and a faster peak, day 5 versus 15.

The CDR3 totals 18 residues. The germline gives CDR1 MDHEN, CDR2 SYDVKM. Trimming left V 8 bases short and J 4 bases short, with 28 bases between. This clonotype was counted many times. Its antigen remains unknown. MiXCR, run by TCRdb on the 5' RACE reads, gives a single entry per CDR3 protein. The sample has around 310,000 distinct CDR3 sequences, about 4% seen once. The clonotype comes from a man aged 18 to 35 who received the YFV17D yellow fever vaccine. This specimen was PBMCs, taken 5 days after the yellow fever booster vaccination. The chain employs TRBV28 and TRBJ2-3; D might be TRBD2 (7 bases). The CDR3 sequence is CASAPLSGDKVGADTQYF. DNA of the CDR3: TGTGCCAGCGCCCCCTTGAGCGGGGACAAGGTTGGGGCAGATACGCAGTATTTT.